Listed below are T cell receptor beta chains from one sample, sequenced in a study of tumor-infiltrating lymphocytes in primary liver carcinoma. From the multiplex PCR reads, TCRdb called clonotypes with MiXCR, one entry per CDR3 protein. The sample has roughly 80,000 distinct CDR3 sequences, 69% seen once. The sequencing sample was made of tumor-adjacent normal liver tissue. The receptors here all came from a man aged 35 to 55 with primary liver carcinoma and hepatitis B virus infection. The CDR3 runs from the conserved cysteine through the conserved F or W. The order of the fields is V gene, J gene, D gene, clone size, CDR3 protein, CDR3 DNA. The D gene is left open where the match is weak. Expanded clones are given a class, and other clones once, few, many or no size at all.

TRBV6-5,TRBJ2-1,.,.,CASSYSRGDNEQFF,TGTGCCAGCAGTTACTCCCGAGGGGATAATGAGCAGTTCTTC
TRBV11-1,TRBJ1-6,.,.,CASCRTLVLPLHF,TGTGCCAGCTGCCGGACACTGGTTTTACCCCTCCACTTT
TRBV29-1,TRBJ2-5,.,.,CSLDGPGHFQETQYF,TGCAGCCTTGATGGACCCGGGCACTTCCAAGAGACCCAGTACTTC
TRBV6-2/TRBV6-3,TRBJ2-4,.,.,CASSYNPEGDNQYF,TGTGCCAGCAGTTATAACCCGGAGGGCGACAATCAGTACTTC
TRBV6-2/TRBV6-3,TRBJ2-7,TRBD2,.,CASCYSLAGGYDQYF,TGTGCCAGCTGCTACTCGCTAGCGGGAGGTTACGATCAGTACTTC
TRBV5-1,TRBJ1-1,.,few,CASSLDFWGNTEAFF,TGCGCCAGCAGCTTGGATTTTTGGGGGAACACTGAAGCTTTCTTT
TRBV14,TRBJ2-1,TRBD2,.,CASIHNPGTSGGKKYNDQFF,TGTGCCAGCATCCATAACCCGGGGACTAGCGGAGGTAAAAAGTACAATGATCAGTTCTTC
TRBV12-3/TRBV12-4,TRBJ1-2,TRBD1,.,CVSSLTGACYTF,TGTGTCAGCAGTTTGACAGGGGCTTGTTACACCTTC
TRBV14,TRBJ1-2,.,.,CASRTDRSNYGYTF,TGTGCCAGCAGGACCGACAGGTCTAACTATGGCTACACCTTC
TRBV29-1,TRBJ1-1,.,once,CSVAPGWGMNTKAFF,TGCAGCGTTGCCCCAGGGTGGGGGATGAACACTAAAGCTTTCTTT
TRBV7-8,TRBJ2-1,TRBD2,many,CASSLVGRGEQFF,TGTGCCAGCAGCTTAGTCGGGAGGGGAGAGCAGTTCTTC
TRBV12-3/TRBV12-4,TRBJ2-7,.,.,CSSSPQEVHPYEQYF,TGTTCCAGCAGTCCACAGGAGGTCCACCCCTACGAGCAGTACTTC
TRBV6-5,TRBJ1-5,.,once,CASSSDSVNQPQHF,TGTGCCAGTAGTTCGGACAGTGTTAATCAGCCCCAGCATTTT
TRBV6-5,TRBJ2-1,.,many,CASSLGTSGSYNEQFF,TGTGCCAGCAGTCTGGGGACCAGCGGCTCCTACAATGAGCAGTTCTTC
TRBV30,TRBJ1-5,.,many,CAWSVLTGSNQPQHF,TGTGCCTGGAGTGTATTAACAGGTAGCAATCAGCCCCAGCATTTT